These 24 T cell receptor beta chains originate from one sample sequenced in a study of PD-1 blockade in classical Hodgkin lymphoma. This sample's time point: newly diagnosed, previously untreated cHL patient sample. Through magnetic negative selection, CD8+ T cells were separated from PBMCs that had been thawed. This table comes from immunoSEQ multiplex PCR, and its TCRdb copy is limited to in-frame clones, with some not included. The sample has some 5,400 clones; 85% to 90% are singletons. Sequences were obtained from CD8+ T cells from blood. These receptors were obtained from a human donor with classical Hodgkin lymphoma.

V usage is TRBV7-3 and J usage is TRBJ1-2; D may be TRBD1 (5 bases). Germline assignment: CDR1 SGHTA and CDR2 FQGTGA. Trimming removed 5 bases from V and 6 bases from J, with 16 bases in between. The CDR3 spans 14 residues. The CDR3 loop is CASSPSGVKDGYTF. The CDR3 bases are TGTGCCAGCAGCCCGTCGGGGGTGAAGGATGGCTACACCTTC.

This rearrangement joins TRBV4-3 to TRBJ2-1, with TRBD2 matching 7 bases. With 0 bases clipped from V and 1 base from J, the junction kept 3 bases outside the gene matches. This CDR3 contains 16 residues. Germline V gives CDR1 LGHNA, CDR2 YSLEER. In nucleotides, the CDR3 is TGCGCCAGCAGCCAAGAGGGAGGGTGGTCCTACAATGAGCAGTTCTTC. Translation: CASSQEGGWSYNEQFF.

This clone appeared a single time. The chain couples TRBV28 to TRBJ1-1; no reliable D call. V was trimmed by 8 bases and J by 2 bases, leaving 6 bases between them. Germline assignment: CDR1 MDHEN and CDR2 SYDVKM. This CDR3 region has 11 residues. CDR3 region: CASSSNTEAFF. DNA for the CDR3: TGTGCCAGCTCCTCAAACACTGAAGCTTTCTTT.

The chain has TRBV7-9 and TRBJ2-3; D is undetermined. V was pared by 4 bases and J by 1 base, with 12 bases between. CDR1 and CDR2 from the germline V gene are SEHNR and FQNEAQ (reference sequence). This CDR3 comprises 15 residues. DNA of the CDR3: TGTGCCAGCAGCTCACTCAGTAGGGGCACAGATACGCAGTATTTT. Its translation is CASSSLSRGTDTQYF.

The chain is built from TRBV9 and TRBJ2-3, with 10 bases fitting TRBD2. CDR1 and CDR2 (germline): SGDLS, YYNGEE. The CDR3 is 16 residues long. Losses at the gene ends were 4 bases for V and 1 base for J; bases not matched to a gene: 6. The CDR3 DNA follows: TGTGCCAGCAGCCCCCACAGCGGGGGGGGCACAGATACGCAGTATTTT. Its protein is CASSPHSGGGTDTQYF. The variable domain in full, completed from reference TRBV9 and TRBJ2-3, reads DSGVTQTPKHLITATGQRVTLRCSPRSGDLSVYWYQQSLDQGLQFLIQYYNGEERAKGNILERFSAQQFPDLHSELNLSSLELGDSALYFCASSPHSGGGTDTQYFGPGTRLTVL.

The rearrangement links TRBV18 to TRBJ1-1; TRBD1 might be the D (5 bases). The length of the CDR3 is 13 residues. The germline V gene has CDR1 KGHSH and CDR2 LQKENI. V was cut by 1 base and J by 8 bases, with 11 bases left in between. CDR3 loop: CASSPLSGTEAFF. CDR3 in DNA: TGTGCCAGCTCACCACTTTCTGGGACGGAAGCTTTCTTT.

The chain is built from TRBV7-8 and TRBJ2-7, with 12 bases fitting TRBD2. This CDR3 spans 16 amino acids. V was clipped by 3 bases and J by 1 base; unmatched bases: 4. Germline V gives CDR1 SGHVS, CDR2 FQNEAQ. This CDR3 is CASSFGGLAGSYEQYF. The CDR3 DNA sequence: TGTGCCAGCAGCTTTGGTGGACTAGCGGGATCCTACGAGCAGTACTTC.

The J gene is TRBJ2-7, the V gene TRBV11-3; D remains ambiguous. V was cut by 5 bases and J by 3 bases, with 5 bases left in between. This CDR3 contains 11 residues. Per germline, CDR1 SGHNT and CDR2 YENEEA. The CDR3 DNA is TGTGCCAGCAGCCATAACTACGAGCAGTACTTC. This codes for CASSHNYEQYF.

J is TRBJ1-1 and V is TRBV27; D remains ambiguous. Per germline, CDR1 MNHEY and CDR2 SMNVEV (reference sequence). V was clipped by 4 bases and J by 10 bases, with 19 bases between them. The CDR3 is 14 residues long. The CDR3 region has the DNA TGTGCCAGCAGTTCCCCAGGTCCTAGACGTGGAGCTTTCTTT. Translating gives CASSSPGPRRGAFF.

This clone was observed a few times. The chain recombines TRBV27 with TRBJ2-1; D unresolved. The germline V and J ends were trimmed by 2 bases and 8 bases, with 10 bases remaining between them. The germline V gene encodes CDR1 MNHEY and CDR2 SMNVEV (reference sequence). This CDR3 contains 13 residues. In DNA, the CDR3 is TGTGCCAGCAGTTTAGTAGGTCGCGATGAGCAGTTCTTC. This codes for CASSLVGRDEQFF.

The chain joins TRBV5-6 to TRBJ2-1; D gene unclear. Trimming removed 3 bases from V and 0 bases from J, with 4 bases in between. Per germline, CDR1 SGHDT and CDR2 YYEEEE. This CDR3 spans 13 amino acids. The DNA for the CDR3 is TGTGCCAGCAGCTCTTCCTCCTACAATGAGCAGTTCTTC. Protein: CASSSSSYNEQFF.

This clone appeared once. In DNA form, the CDR3 reads TGTGCCAGCAGCCAAATTAGAACCTCCTCAGGAAACACCATATATTTT. This encodes CASSQIRTSSGNTIYF. V and J are TRBV16 and TRBJ1-3, with D unclear. Germline V gives CDR1 KGHSY, CDR2 FQNENV. This CDR3 region has 16 residues. Trimming shortened V by 2 bases and J by 4 bases, and 15 bases separated the two germline ends.

The rearrangement uses TRBV30 and TRBJ2-4; TRBD2 is a possible D gene (5 bases). This CDR3 comprises 16 residues. From germline, CDR1 is GTSNPN and CDR2 SVGIG (reference sequence). V lost 4 bases, J lost 5 bases, and 21 bases lay in between. This CDR3 is CAWTPLAGGLENIQYF. CDR3 nucleotides: TGTGCCTGGACCCCCCTAGCTGGCGGTCTGGAAAACATTCAGTACTTC.

The genes are TRBV6-6 and TRBJ1-4; unclear D gene. Germline V gene lookup returns CDR1 MNHNY and CDR2 SVGAGI (reference sequence). This CDR3 has 14 residues. V was cut by 2 bases and J by 5 bases, with 9 bases left in between. The CDR3 sequence is CASSYKGANEKLFF. Here the CDR3 DNA reads TGTGCCAGCAGTTACAAGGGTGCGAATGAAAAACTGTTTTTT.

The V and J genes are TRBV7-9 and TRBJ2-3, with TRBD2 identical over 8 bases. Trimming at V came to 5 bases and at J to 3 bases, leaving 10 bases not matched to a gene. There are 16 residues in the CDR3. Germline V lookup: CDR1 SEHNR, CDR2 FQNEAQ (reference sequence). The CDR3 DNA reads TGTGCCAGCAGCCCCGGGGGGGCCCCCCTGACAGATACGCAGTATTTT. It codes for CASSPGGAPLTDTQYF.

This clone was seen just once. V is TRBV27 and J is TRBJ2-7; 8 bases fit TRBD2. The V gene's germline CDR1 is MNHEY and CDR2 SMNVEV (reference sequence). V was clipped by 6 bases and J by 0 bases; unmatched bases: 7. The CDR3 is 15 amino acids. This CDR3 is CASRDGGGSSYEQYF. CDR3 nucleotides: TGTGCCAGCAGGGACGGGGGGGGAAGCTCCTACGAGCAGTACTTC.

The chain uses TRBV6-1 and TRBJ2-3, with 8 bases identical to TRBD2. There are 19 residues in the CDR3. J lost 2 bases, V lost 1 base, and 14 bases had no gene match. Germline V lookup: CDR1 MNHNS, CDR2 SASEGT. CDR3: CASSEEDWASGPLTDTQYF. The CDR3 DNA is TGTGCCAGCAGTGAAGAGGACTGGGCTAGCGGGCCTCTCACAGATACGCAGTATTTT.

The J gene is TRBJ1-2, the V gene TRBV6-5, with TRBD1 identical over 11 bases. The CDR3 has 14 amino acids. In germline, CDR1 is MNHEY, CDR2 SVGAGI. The trim removed 6 bases at V and 3 bases at J, leaving 3 bases unmatched. The CDR3: CASSGQGAHYGYTF. The CDR3 DNA follows: TGTGCCAGCAGCGGACAGGGGGCACACTATGGCTACACCTTC.

This clone has only a few counts. The CDR3 region is CASSTTANVNYGYTF. The DNA of the CDR3 is TGTGCCAGCAGCACCACAGCAAACGTTAACTATGGCTACACCTTC. The chain couples TRBV7-9 to TRBJ1-2; D not certain. Trimming shortened V by 5 bases and J by 1 base, and 14 bases separated the two germline ends. The germline CDR1 and CDR2 sequences are SEHNR and FQNEAQ (reference sequence). The CDR3 is made up of 15 amino acids.

The chain recombines TRBV6-6 with TRBJ2-7; TRBD1 agrees at 8 bases. From germline, CDR1 is MNHNY and CDR2 SVGAGI (reference sequence). With V trimmed by 5 bases and J by 2 bases, 5 bases remained unmatched. CDR3 length equals 14 residues. The CDR3 sequence: CASSTGQATYEQYF. The CDR3 DNA is TGTGCCAGCAGTACGGGACAGGCAACCTACGAGCAGTACTTC.

The chain recombines TRBV13 with TRBJ2-3, with 9 bases lining up with TRBD2. The CDR3 spans 14 residues. The V gene's germline CDR1 is PRHDT and CDR2 FYEKMQ (reference sequence). V was pared by 4 bases and J by 6 bases, with 5 bases of the junction left unmatched. The CDR3 spells CASSSAGGGDTQYF. In DNA, the CDR3 is TGTGCCAGCAGCTCAGCGGGAGGAGGCGATACGCAGTATTTT.

The chain is built from TRBV7-8 and TRBJ2-1; a possible D gene is TRBD2 (6 bases). The CDR3 is 15 residues long. Germline-derived CDR1 and CDR2 are SGHVS and FQNEAQ. The V and J ends lost 6 bases and 8 bases respectively, with 20 bases between them. Here the CDR3 DNA reads TGTGCCAGCAGGACTCGGAGACTAGTAAACGATGAGCAGTTCTTC. Protein product: CASRTRRLVNDEQFF.

This chain connects TRBV5-1 to TRBJ1-2; TRBD1 matches 8 bases. Germline CDR1 and CDR2: SGHRS and YFSETQ. CDR3 length equals 14 residues. The V and J ends lost 3 bases and 8 bases, in that order; junction bases with no gene match: 9. CDR3 residues: CASSSRQGTDGYTF. Written as DNA, the CDR3 is TGCGCCAGCAGCTCGCGACAGGGGACGGACGGCTACACCTTC.

The V gene is TRBV7-9, the J gene TRBJ2-5; TRBD1 agrees at 9 bases. With V trimmed by 2 bases and J by 0 bases, 1 base remained unmatched. The CDR3 length is 15 residues. The germline V gene has CDR1 SEHNR and CDR2 FQNEAQ (reference sequence). For the CDR3, the DNA is TGTGCCAGCAGCTTACGGGACAGGGACCAAGAGACCCAGTACTTC. This translates into CASSLRDRDQETQYF.